Listed below are T cell receptor beta chains from one sample, sequenced in a study of cytomegalovirus exposure and HLA in healthy donors. Sequenced by immunoSEQ multiplex PCR; TCRdb stores in-frame clones only, minus some. The sample shows 260,000 or so clones, roughly 87% of them seen only once. The source material was PBMCs. Receptors originate from a woman in her thirties in good health and CMV-seronegative. The CDR3 runs from the conserved cysteine through the conserved F or W. The order of the fields is D gene, V gene, J gene, clone size, CDR3 protein, CDR3 DNA. D genes are given only for firm matches. Only part of the rows carry a size: once, few, many, or a class if the clone is expanded.

NA,TRBV7-6,TRBJ2-5,NA,CASSSADAIAETQYF,TGTGCCAGCAGCTCAGCGGACGCGATCGCGGAGACCCAGTACTTC
NA,TRBV11-2,TRBJ2-2,NA,CASSPGTSRYGLFF,TGTGCCAGCAGCCCAGGGACTTCCCGATATGGGCTGTTTTTT
TRBD2,TRBV4-2,TRBJ2-5,NA,CASSQDGLAEETQYF,TGTGCCAGCAGCCAAGACGGACTAGCGGAAGAGACCCAGTACTTC
TRBD2,TRBV27,TRBJ2-4,NA,CASSPLAGGINIQYF,TGTGCCAGCAGCCCCCTAGCGGGAGGTATAAACATTCAGTACTTC
NA,TRBV7-9,TRBJ2-2,NA,CASSFSTGELFF,TGTGCCAGCAGCTTTTCGACCGGGGAGCTGTTTTTT
NA,TRBV11-3,TRBJ1-2,NA,CASTLEIEGITTLYGYTF,TGTGCCAGCACCTTAGAAATTGAGGGCATAACCACCCTCTATGGCTACACCTTC
NA,TRBV11-2,TRBJ2-7,NA,CASSAPGLSSYEQYF,TGTGCCAGCAGCGCCCCCGGGTTGAGCTCCTACGAGCAGTACTTC
NA,TRBV7-9,TRBJ1-1,NA,CASSGLQRTEAFF,TGTGCCAGCAGCGGGCTCCAGAGGACTGAAGCTTTCTTT
TRBD1,TRBV25-1,TRBJ1-1,NA,CASSAFLDRGYTEAFF,TGTGCCAGCAGTGCGTTCTTGGACAGGGGGTATACTGAAGCTTTCTTT
TRBD2,TRBV4-3,TRBJ2-5,NA,CASSQILAEETQYF,TGCGCCAGCAGCCAAATCCTAGCGGAAGAGACCCAGTACTTC
TRBD1,TRBV18,TRBJ2-7,NA,CASSPGTGAFREQYF,TGTGCCAGCTCACCCGGGACAGGGGCTTTTAGGGAGCAGTACTTC
NA,TRBV4-2,TRBJ2-3,NA,CASSQVQGDTQYF,TGTGCCAGCAGCCAAGTACAAGGAGATACGCAGTATTTT
NA,TRBV7-3,TRBJ2-6,NA,CASSPQGGSGANVLTF,TGTGCCAGCAGCCCGCAAGGGGGCTCTGGGGCCAACGTCCTGACTTTC
NA,TRBV19,TRBJ2-1,NA,CASSPLGDNEQFF,TGTGCCAGTAGCCCTCTAGGGGACAATGAGCAGTTCTTC
NA,TRBV6-1,TRBJ2-1,NA,CASSELGYNEQFF,TGTGCCAGCAGTGAACTCGGTTACAATGAGCAGTTCTTC
NA,TRBV7-3,TRBJ2-3,NA,CASSPTGPYTDTQYF,TGTGCCAGCAGCCCTACCGGGCCTTACACAGATACGCAGTATTTT
NA,TRBV6-5,TRBJ1-1,NA,CASSYSRDTKPGAFF,TGTGCCAGCAGTTATTCCCGGGACACCAAACCGGGAGCTTTCTTT
TRBD2,TRBV7-9,TRBJ2-5,NA,CASSFRGLAGEETQYF,TGTGCCAGCAGCTTCCGAGGACTAGCGGGAGAAGAGACCCAGTACTTC
NA,TRBV9,TRBJ2-6,NA,CASSVRQANLDSGANVLTF,TGTGCCAGCAGCGTTAGACAGGCAAACCTCGACTCTGGGGCCAACGTCCTGACTTTC
NA,TRBV28,TRBJ2-7,NA,CASSFNRVRPYEQYF,TGTGCCAGCAGTTTTAACAGGGTCCGACCCTACGAGCAGTACTTC
TRBD1,TRBV7-2,TRBJ1-1,NA,CASSLARTGDTEAFF,TGTGCCAGCAGCTTAGCCCGGACAGGGGACACTGAAGCTTTCTTT
NA,TRBV9,TRBJ2-7,NA,CASSIGNSYEQYF,TGTGCCAGCAGCATAGGAAACTCCTACGAGCAGTACTTC
NA,TRBV28,TRBJ2-3,NA,CASSALAEPDTQYF,TGTGCCAGCAGCGCCCTGGCGGAGCCAGATACGCAGTATTTT
NA,TRBV7-2,TRBJ2-7,NA,CASSPRGGDREQYF,TGTGCCAGCAGCCCCAGGGGTGGTGATCGCGAGCAGTACTTC
NA,TRBV28,TRBJ1-4,NA,CASSLSPTTTNEKLFF,TGTGCCAGCAGTTTGAGCCCGACAACAACTAATGAAAAACTGTTTTTT
NA,TRBV11-2,TRBJ2-7,NA,CASRPGAYEQYF,TGTGCCAGCAGACCGGGGGCCTACGAGCAGTACTTC
TRBD2,TRBV7-2,TRBJ2-2,NA,CASSFGGLAIEAGELFF,TGTGCCAGCAGCTTTGGAGGACTAGCGATCGAAGCCGGGGAGCTGTTTTTT
TRBD1,TRBV4-3,TRBJ2-1,NA,CASSQEGQGGYNEQFF,TGCGCCAGCAGCCAAGAGGGACAGGGGGGTTACAATGAGCAGTTCTTC
NA,TRBV27,TRBJ1-2,few,CASSFERTHGYTF,TGTGCCAGCAGTTTCGAGAGGACGCATGGCTACACCTTC
NA,TRBV6-4,TRBJ2-3,NA,CASSESAASTDTQYF,TGTGCCAGCAGTGAGTCCGCAGCTAGCACAGATACGCAGTATTTT
NA,TRBV5-4,TRBJ2-3,NA,CASSPRTATDTQYF,TGTGCCAGCAGCCCTCGGACAGCCACAGATACGCAGTATTTT
NA,TRBV7-2,TRBJ1-5,once,CASSLDGQTSNQPQHF,TGTGCCAGCAGCTTAGACGGACAAACAAGCAATCAGCCCCAGCATTTT
TRBD2,TRBV7-2,TRBJ2-7,NA,CASSSGREDVVQYF,TGTGCCAGCAGCTCCGGGCGGGAGGATGTGGTGCAGTACTTC
TRBD1,TRBV6-1,TRBJ1-1,NA,CASSPFDRVRTEAFF,TGTGCCAGCAGCCCCTTTGACAGGGTCCGGACTGAAGCTTTCTTT
TRBD1,TRBV2,TRBJ2-3,NA,CASSEAGQGDTSTDTQYF,TGTGCCAGCAGTGAAGCGGGCCAGGGGGATACTAGCACAGATACGCAGTATTTT
TRBD2,TRBV7-7,TRBJ2-5,NA,CASSRSGSPQETQYF,TGTGCCAGCAGCCGTAGCGGGAGTCCCCAAGAGACCCAGTACTTC
NA,TRBV19,TRBJ1-5,NA,CASSIDKGEPQHF,TGTGCCAGTAGTATCGACAAAGGGGAGCCCCAGCATTTT
NA,TRBV28,TRBJ1-2,NA,CASSTSRELYGYTF,TGTGCCAGCAGTACATCTCGTGAGCTATATGGCTACACCTTC
NA,TRBV28,TRBJ1-1,NA,CASSFLRRMNTEAFF,TGTGCCAGCAGTTTCCTTCGACGGATGAACACTGAAGCTTTCTTT
NA,TRBV16,TRBJ1-1,NA,CASSQRQNEAFF,TGTGCCAGCAGCCAAAGGCAGAATGAAGCTTTCTTT
TRBD2,TRBV27,TRBJ2-3,NA,CASNPLAGGGRDTQYF,TGTGCCAGCAATCCTTTAGCGGGAGGAGGGAGGGATACGCAGTATTTT
NA,TRBV6-8,TRBJ1-1,NA,CASSRSNLARNTEAFF,TGTGCCAGCAGCCGATCCAACCTTGCCAGGAACACTGAAGCTTTCTTT